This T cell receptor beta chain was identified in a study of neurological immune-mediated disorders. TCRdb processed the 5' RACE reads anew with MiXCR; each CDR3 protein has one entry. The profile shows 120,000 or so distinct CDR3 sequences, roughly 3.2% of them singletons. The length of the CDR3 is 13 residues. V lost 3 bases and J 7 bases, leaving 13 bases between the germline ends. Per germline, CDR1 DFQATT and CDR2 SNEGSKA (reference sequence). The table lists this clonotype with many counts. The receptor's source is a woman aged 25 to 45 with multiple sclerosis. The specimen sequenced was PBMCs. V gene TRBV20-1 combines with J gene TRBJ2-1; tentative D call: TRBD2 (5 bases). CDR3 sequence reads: CSASRSGVNEQFF. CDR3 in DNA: TGCAGTGCTAGCAGGTCCGGGGTTAATGAGCAGTTCTTC.